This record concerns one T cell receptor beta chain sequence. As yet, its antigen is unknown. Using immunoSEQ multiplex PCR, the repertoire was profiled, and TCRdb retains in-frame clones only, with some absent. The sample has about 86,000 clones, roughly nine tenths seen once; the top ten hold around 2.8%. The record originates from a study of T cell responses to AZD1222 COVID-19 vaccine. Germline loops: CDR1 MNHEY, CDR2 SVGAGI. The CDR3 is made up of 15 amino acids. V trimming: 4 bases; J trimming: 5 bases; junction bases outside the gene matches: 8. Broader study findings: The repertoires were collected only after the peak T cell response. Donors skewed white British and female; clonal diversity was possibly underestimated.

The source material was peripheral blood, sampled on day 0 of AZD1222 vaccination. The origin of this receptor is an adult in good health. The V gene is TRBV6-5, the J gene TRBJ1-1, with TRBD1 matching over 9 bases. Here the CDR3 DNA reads TGTGCCAGCAGTTTCACCGGGACAGGGAGAACTGAAGCTTTCTTT. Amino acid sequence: CASSFTGTGRTEAFF.